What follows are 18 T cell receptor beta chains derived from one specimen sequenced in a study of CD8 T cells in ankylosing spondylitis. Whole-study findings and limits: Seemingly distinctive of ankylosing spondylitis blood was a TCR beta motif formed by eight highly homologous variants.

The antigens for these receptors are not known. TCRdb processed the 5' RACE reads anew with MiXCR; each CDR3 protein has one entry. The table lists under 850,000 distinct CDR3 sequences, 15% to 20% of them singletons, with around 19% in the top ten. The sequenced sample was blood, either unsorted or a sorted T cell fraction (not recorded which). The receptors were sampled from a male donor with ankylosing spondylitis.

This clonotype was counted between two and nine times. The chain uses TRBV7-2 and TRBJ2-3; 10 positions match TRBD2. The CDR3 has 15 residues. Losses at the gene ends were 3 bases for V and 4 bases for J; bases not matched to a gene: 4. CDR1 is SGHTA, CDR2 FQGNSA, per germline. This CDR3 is CASSFSLAGADTQYF. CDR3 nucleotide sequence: TGTGCCAGCAGCTTCTCTCTAGCGGGAGCAGATACGCAGTATTTT.

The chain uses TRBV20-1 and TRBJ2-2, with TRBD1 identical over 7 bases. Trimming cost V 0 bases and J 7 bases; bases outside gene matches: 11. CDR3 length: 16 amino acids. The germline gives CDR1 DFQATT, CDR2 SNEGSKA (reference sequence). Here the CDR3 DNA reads TGCAGTGCTAGAGACCCCTCGACAGGGTTGGACGGGGAGCTGTTTTTT. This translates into CSARDPSTGLDGELFF.

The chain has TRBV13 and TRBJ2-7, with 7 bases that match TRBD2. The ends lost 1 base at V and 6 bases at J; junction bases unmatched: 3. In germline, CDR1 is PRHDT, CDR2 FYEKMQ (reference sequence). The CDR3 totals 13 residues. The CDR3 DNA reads TGTGCCAGCAGCTTAGAGCCGGGGGGCGAGCAGTACTTC. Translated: CASSLEPGGEQYF.

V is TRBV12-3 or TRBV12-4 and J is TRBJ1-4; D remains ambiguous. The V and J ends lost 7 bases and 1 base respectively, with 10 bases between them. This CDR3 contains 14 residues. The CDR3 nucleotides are TGTGCCAGCAAACAGACGCTAACTAATGAAAAACTGTTTTTT. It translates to CASKQTLTNEKLFF.

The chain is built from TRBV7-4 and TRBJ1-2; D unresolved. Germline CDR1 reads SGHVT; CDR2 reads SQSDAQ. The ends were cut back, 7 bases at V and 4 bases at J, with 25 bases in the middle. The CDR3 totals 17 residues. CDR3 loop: CASTQLEPGSVGYGYTF. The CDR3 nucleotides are TGTGCCAGCACTCAATTAGAGCCGGGGAGTGTCGGCTATGGCTACACCTTC.

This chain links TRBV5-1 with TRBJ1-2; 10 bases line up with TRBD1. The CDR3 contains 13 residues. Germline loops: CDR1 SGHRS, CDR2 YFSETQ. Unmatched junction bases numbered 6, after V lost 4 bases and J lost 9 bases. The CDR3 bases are TGCGCCAGCAGCGCCGGGACAGGGGAGCGCTACACCTTC. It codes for CASSAGTGERYTF.

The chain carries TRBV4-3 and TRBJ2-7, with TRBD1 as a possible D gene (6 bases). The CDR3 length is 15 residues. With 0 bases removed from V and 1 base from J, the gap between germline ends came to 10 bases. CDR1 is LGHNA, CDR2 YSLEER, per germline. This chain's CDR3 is CASSQDRDKSYEQYF. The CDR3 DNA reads TGCGCCAGCAGCCAAGACCGGGACAAATCCTACGAGCAGTACTTC.

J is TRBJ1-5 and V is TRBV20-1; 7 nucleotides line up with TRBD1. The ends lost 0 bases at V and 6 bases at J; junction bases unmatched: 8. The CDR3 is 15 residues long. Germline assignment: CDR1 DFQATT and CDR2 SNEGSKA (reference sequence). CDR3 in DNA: TGCAGTGCTAGAGATGTGGAGGGGGCGGGTCAGCCCCAGCATTTT. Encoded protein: CSARDVEGAGQPQHF.

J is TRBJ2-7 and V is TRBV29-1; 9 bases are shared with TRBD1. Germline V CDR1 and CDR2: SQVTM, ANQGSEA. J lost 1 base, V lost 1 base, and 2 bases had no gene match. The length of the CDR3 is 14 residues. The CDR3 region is CSVEGTGESYEQYF. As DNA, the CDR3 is TGCAGCGTTGAAGGGACAGGGGAATCCTACGAGCAGTACTTC.

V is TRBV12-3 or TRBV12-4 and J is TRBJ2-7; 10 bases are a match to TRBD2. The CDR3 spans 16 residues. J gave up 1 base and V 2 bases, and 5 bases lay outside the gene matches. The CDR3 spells CASSLSAGGPSYEQYF. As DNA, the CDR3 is TGTGCCAGCAGTTTATCAGCGGGAGGGCCGTCCTACGAGCAGTACTTC.

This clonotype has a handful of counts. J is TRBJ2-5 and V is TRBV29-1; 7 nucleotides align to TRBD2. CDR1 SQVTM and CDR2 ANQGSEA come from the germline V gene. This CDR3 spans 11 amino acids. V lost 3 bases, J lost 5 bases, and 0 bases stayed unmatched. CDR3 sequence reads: CSVDSGETQYF. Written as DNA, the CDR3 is TGCAGCGTTGATAGCGGGGAGACCCAGTACTTC.

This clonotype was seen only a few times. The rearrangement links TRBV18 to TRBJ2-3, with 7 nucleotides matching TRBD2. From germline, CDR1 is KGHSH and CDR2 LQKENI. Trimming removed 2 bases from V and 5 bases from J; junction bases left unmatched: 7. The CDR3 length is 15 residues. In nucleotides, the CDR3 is TGTGCCAGCTCACCATCTAGCGGCAAGGGAGATACGCAGTATTTT. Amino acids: CASSPSSGKGDTQYF.

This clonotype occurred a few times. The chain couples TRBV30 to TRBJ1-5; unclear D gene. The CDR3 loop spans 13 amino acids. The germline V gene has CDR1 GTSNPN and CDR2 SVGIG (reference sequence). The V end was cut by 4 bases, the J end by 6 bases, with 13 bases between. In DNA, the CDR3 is TGTGCCTGGAATTCGCAGGCTGGTCAGCCCCAGCATTTT. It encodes CAWNSQAGQPQHF.

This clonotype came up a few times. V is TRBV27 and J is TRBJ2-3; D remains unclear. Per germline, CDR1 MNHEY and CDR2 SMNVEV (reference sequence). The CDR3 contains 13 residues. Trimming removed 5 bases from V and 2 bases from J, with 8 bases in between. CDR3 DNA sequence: TGTGCCAGCAGTCTTATCGACACAGATACGCAGTATTTT. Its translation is CASSLIDTDTQYF.

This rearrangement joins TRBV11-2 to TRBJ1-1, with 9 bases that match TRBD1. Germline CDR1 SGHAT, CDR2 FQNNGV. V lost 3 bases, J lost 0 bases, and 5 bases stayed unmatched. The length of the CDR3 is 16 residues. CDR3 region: CASSFTGGSMNTEAFF. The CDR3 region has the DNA TGTGCCAGCAGCTTTACAGGGGGCTCAATGAACACTGAAGCTTTCTTT.

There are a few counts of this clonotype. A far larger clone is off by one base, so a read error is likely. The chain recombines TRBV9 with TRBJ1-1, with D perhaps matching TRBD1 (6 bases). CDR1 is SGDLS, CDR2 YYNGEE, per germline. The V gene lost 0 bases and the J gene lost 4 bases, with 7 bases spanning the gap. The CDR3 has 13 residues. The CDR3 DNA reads TGTGCCAGCAGCGTAGAGGGGGGCACTGAAGCTTTCTTT. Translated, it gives CASSVEGGTEAFF.

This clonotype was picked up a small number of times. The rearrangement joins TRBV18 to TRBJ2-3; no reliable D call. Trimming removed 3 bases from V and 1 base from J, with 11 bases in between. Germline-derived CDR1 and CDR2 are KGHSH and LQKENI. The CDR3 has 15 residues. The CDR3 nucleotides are TGTGCCAGCTCACCCCCGGGCCGGGGCACAGATACGCAGTATTTT. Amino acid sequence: CASSPPGRGTDTQYF.

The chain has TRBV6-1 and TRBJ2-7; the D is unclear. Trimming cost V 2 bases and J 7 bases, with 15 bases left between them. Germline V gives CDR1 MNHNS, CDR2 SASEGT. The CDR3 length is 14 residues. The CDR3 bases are TGTGCCAGCAGTGAATCCGGACGACGTGGGGAGCAGTACTTC. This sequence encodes CASSESGRRGEQYF.